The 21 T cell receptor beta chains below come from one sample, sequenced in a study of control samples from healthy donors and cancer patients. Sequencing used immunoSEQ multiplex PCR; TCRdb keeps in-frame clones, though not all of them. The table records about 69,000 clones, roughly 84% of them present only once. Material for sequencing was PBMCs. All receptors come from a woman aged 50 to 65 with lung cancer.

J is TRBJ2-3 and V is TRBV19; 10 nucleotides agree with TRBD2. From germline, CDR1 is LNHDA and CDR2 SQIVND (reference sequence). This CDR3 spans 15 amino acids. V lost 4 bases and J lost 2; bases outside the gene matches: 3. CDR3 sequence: CASSKAGGTTDTQYF. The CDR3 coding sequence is TGTGCCAGTAGTAAAGCGGGGGGGACCACAGATACGCAGTATTTT.

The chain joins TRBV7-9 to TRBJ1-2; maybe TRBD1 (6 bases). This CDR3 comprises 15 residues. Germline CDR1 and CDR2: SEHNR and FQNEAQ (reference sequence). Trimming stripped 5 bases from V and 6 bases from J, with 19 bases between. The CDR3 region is CASSPSGGRPDGYTF. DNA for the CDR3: TGTGCCAGCAGCCCTAGTGGGGGGCGTCCGGATGGCTACACCTTC.

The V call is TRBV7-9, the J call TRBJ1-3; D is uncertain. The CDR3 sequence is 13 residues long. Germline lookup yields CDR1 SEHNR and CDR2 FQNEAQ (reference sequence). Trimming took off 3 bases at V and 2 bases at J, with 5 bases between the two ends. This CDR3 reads CASSFQAGNTIYF. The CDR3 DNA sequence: TGTGCCAGCAGCTTTCAGGCTGGAAACACCATATATTTT.

Here the CDR3 reads CASSPGQVLNYGYTF. DNA of the CDR3: TGTGCCAGCTCACCCGGACAGGTTCTTAACTATGGCTACACCTTC. V usage is TRBV18 and J usage is TRBJ1-2; 7 positions agree with TRBD1. The ends lost 3 bases at V and 1 base at J; junction bases unmatched: 5. Germline V gene lookup returns CDR1 KGHSH and CDR2 LQKENI. The CDR3 consists of 15 residues.

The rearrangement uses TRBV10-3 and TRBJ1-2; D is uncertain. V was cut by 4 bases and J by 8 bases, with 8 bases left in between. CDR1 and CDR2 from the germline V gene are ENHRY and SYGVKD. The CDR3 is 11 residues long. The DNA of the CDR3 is TGTGCCATCAGTGGAGGGCAAGGCTACACCTTC. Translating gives CAISGGQGYTF.

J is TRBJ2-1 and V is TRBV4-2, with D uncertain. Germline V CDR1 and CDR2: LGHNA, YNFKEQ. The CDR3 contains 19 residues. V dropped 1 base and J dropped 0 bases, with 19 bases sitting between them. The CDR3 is CASSQVVDALRSSYNEQFF. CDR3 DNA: TGTGCCAGCAGCCAAGTGGTAGACGCTTTACGAAGCTCCTACAATGAGCAGTTCTTC.

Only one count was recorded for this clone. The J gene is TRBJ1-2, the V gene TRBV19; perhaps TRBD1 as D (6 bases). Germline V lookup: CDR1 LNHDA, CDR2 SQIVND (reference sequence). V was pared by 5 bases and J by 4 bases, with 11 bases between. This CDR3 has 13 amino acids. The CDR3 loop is CASSHDRSYGYTF. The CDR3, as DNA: TGTGCCAGTAGTCATGACAGGTCCTATGGCTACACCTTC.

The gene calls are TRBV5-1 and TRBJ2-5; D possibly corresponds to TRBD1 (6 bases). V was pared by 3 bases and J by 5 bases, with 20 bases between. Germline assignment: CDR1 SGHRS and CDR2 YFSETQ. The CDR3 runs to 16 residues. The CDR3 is CASSYPPGAVGETQYF. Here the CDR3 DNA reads TGCGCCAGCAGCTACCCGCCAGGGGCCGTCGGTGAGACCCAGTACTTC.

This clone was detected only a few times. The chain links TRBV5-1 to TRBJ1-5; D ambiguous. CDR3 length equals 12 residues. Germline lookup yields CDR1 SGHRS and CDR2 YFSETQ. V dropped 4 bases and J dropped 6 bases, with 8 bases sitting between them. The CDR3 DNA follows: TGCGCCAGCAGCCAGGAGGGTCAGCCCCAGCATTTT. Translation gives CASSQEGQPQHF.

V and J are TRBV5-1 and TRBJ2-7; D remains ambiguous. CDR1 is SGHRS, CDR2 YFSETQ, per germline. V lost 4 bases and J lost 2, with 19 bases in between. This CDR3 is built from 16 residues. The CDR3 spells CASSDLDRSPTYEQYF. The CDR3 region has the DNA TGCGCCAGCAGCGACTTGGACCGCTCTCCAACCTACGAGCAGTACTTC.

CDR3 DNA: TGTGCCAGCAGTGAAGTTGGGGGCTCCTACGAGCAGTACTTC. Residues: CASSEVGGSYEQYF. The chain is built from TRBV6-1 and TRBJ2-7; the D call may be TRBD1 or TRBD2 (5 bases each). V was clipped by 1 base and J by 0 bases, with 7 bases between them. Germline loops: CDR1 MNHNS, CDR2 SASEGT. The CDR3 has 14 residues.

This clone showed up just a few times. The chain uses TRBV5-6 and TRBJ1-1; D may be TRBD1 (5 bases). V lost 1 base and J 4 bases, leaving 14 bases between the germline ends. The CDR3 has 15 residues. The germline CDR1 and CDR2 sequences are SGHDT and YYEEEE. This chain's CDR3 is CASSLYEGRGTEAFF. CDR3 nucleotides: TGTGCCAGCAGCTTGTATGAGGGGAGAGGCACTGAAGCTTTCTTT.

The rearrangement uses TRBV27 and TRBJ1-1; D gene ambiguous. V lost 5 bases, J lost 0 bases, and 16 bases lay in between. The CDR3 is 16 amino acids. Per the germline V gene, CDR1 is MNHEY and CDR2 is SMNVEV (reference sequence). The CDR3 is CASSPYPTVLNTEAFF. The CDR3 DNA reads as TGTGCCAGCAGTCCATACCCTACAGTGCTGAACACTGAAGCTTTCTTT.

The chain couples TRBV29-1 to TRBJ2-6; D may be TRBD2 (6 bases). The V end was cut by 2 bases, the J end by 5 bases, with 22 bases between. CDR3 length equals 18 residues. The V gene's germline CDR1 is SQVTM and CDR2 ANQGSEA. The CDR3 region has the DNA TGCAGCGTTGAATATTCACTAGCATACAAAAGTCGGGCCAACGTCCTGACTTTC. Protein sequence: CSVEYSLAYKSRANVLTF.

The DNA for the CDR3 is TGTGCCAGCAGCGCTCTTGGGACAGGGAGTTATCCCCTCCACTTT. Residues: CASSALGTGSYPLHF. The V call is TRBV9, the J call TRBJ1-6; 9 positions agree with TRBD1. Unmatched junction bases numbered 11, after V lost 3 bases and J lost 13 bases. The germline V gene has CDR1 SGDLS and CDR2 YYNGEE. The CDR3 is 15 amino acids.

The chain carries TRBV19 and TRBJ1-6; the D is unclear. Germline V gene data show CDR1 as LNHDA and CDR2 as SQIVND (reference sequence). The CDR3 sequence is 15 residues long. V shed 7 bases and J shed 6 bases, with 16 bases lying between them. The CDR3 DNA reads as TGTGCCAGTACCCTGGACTTGACTTCTAATTCACCCCTCCACTTT. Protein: CASTLDLTSNSPLHF.

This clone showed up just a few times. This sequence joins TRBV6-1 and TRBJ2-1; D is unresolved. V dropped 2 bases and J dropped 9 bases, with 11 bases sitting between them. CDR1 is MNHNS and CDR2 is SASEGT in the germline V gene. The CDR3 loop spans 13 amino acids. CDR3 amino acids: CASSEIPRGEQFF. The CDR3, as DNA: TGTGCCAGCAGTGAAATCCCTCGTGGTGAGCAGTTCTTC.

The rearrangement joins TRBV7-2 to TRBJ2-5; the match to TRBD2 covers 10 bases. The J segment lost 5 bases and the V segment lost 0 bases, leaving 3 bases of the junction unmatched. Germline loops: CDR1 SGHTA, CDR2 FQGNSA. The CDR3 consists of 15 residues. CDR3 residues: CASSLASGGHETQYF. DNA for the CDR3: TGTGCCAGCAGCTTAGCTAGCGGGGGGCATGAGACCCAGTACTTC.

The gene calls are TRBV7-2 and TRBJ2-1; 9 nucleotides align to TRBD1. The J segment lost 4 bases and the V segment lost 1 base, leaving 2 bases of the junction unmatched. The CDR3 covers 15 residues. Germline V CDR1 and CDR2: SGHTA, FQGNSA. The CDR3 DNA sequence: TGTGCCAGCAGCTTAGTACAGGGGGCGTACAATGAGCAGTTCTTC. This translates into CASSLVQGAYNEQFF. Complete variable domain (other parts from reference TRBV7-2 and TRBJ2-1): GAGVSQSPSNKVTEKGKDVELRCDPISGHTALYWYRQSLGQGLEFLIYFQGNSAPDKSGLPSDRFSAERTGGSVSTLTIQRTQQEDSAVYLCASSLVQGAYNEQFFGPGTRLTVL.

CDR3 amino acids: CASSLSLLGEQYF. In DNA, the CDR3 is TGTGCCAGCAGCCTAAGTTTGTTGGGGGAGCAGTACTTC. The chain joins TRBV5-4 to TRBJ2-7; D remains unclear. This CDR3 has 13 amino acids. Trimming removed 4 bases at V and 7 bases at J, with 15 bases between. The germline CDR1 and CDR2 sequences are SGHNT and YYREEE (reference sequence).

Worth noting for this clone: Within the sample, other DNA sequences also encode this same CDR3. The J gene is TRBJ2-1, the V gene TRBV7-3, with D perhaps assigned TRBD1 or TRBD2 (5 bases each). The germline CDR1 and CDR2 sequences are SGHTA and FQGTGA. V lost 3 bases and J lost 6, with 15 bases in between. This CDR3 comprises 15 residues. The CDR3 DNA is TGTGCCAGCAGCTTTGGGACGGGGACCTTCAATGAGCAGTTCTTC. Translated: CASSFGTGTFNEQFF.